Below, one TCR beta chain is given with its context. The antigen remains undetermined. The CDR3 extends over 15 amino acids. The germline gives CDR1 KGHSH, CDR2 LQKENI. The germline V and J ends were trimmed by 3 bases and 0 bases, with 11 bases remaining between them. TCRdb passed the PCR reads through MiXCR, listing each CDR3 protein once. Of about 630,000 distinct CDR3 sequences in the sample, about 25% were seen once. With 10%, 30% or 50% of RNA, roughly 17,000 to 1,000,000 naive CD8 T cells were sequenced. The data were obtained in a study of molecular identifiers for immune sequencing clone quantification. Points from the study as a whole: Sizes of highly expanded clones could be underestimated through identical TCRs sharing a barcode.

The receptor's source is a human donor in good health. Some libraries in this study had Jurkat cell RNA spiked in. Sequences were obtained from naive CD8+ T cells from blood, with Jurkat cell RNA spiked in. As to subset: FACS-sorted CD8+CD4-CCR7+CD45RA+ naive T cells. The chain has TRBV18 and TRBJ1-2; D is perhaps TRBD1 (6 bases). The CDR3 nucleotides are TGTGCCAGCTCACCCGCGGGGGCGCCTAACTATGGCTACACCTTC. It codes for CASSPAGAPNYGYTF.